These T cell receptor beta chains were read from a single sample in a study of STAT3 mutations in large granular lymphocyte leukemia. The method was immunoSEQ multiplex PCR; TCRdb's version includes in-frame clones alone and lacks a portion of them. The table has some 17,000 clones, 80% to 90% seen once. The sample comprised peripheral blood mononuclear cells. These receptors all stem from a man aged 45-60 years with T-cell large granular lymphocyte leukemia. Some clones in this sample may be carry-over from other donors' samples. Each CDR3 is given with its conserved first and last residue. Fields, in order: CDR3 protein, CDR3 DNA, clone size, CDR3 length, V gene, D gene, J gene. The D gene is left open where the match is weak. A row's size may be missing; if present it is once, few, many or a size class.

CASSKGVDLVETQYF | TGTGCCAGTAGTAAAGGAGTAGACCTGGTGGAGACCCAGTACTTC | . | 15 | TRBV19 | . | TRBJ2-5
CASSLGPEQYF | TGTGCCAGCAGCTTAGGTCCGGAGCAGTACTTC | . | 11 | TRBV7-9 | . | TRBJ2-7
CAWSAIGSGEKLFF | TGTGCCTGGAGTGCCATAGGAAGTGGGGAAAAACTGTTTTTT | . | 14 | TRBV30 | . | TRBJ1-4
CASSSIYPDRPTGYTF | TGTGCCAGCAGCTCTATTTACCCGGACAGGCCTACAGGCTACACCTTC | . | 16 | TRBV27 | TRBD1 | TRBJ1-2
CASSPQPSNQPQHF | TGTGCCAGCAGCCCTCAGCCCAGCAATCAGCCCCAGCATTTT | . | 14 | TRBV6-6 | . | TRBJ1-5
CASSLEGGSDYNEQFF | TGTGCCAGCAGTTTAGAAGGGGGAAGTGATTACAATGAGCAGTTCTTC | . | 16 | TRBV27 | . | TRBJ2-1
CASSVAGGNTEAFF | TGTGCCAGCAGTGTGGCAGGGGGGAACACTGAAGCTTTCTTT | . | 14 | TRBV2 | TRBD1 | TRBJ1-1
CASSFFGLSTRGTLEAFF | TGTGCCAGCAGCTTTTTTGGACTCTCCACCAGGGGAACCTTGGAAGCTTTCTTT | once | 18 | TRBV7-2 | . | TRBJ1-1
CASSGGGTQYF | TGTGCCAGCAGCGGAGGAGGTACGCAGTATTTT | . | 11 | TRBV11-3 | . | TRBJ2-3
CSVDLRGGGTEAFF | TGCAGCGTTGATCTTCGGGGGGGAGGCACTGAAGCTTTCTTT | . | 14 | TRBV29-1 | . | TRBJ1-1
CASSVVGRGETQYF | TGTGCCAGCAGCGTAGTAGGGCGCGGTGAGACCCAGTACTTC | . | 14 | TRBV9 | . | TRBJ2-5
CASSHPGRVDGYTF | TGCGCCAGCAGCCATCCGGGGCGCGTGGATGGCTACACCTTC | . | 14 | TRBV4-1 | . | TRBJ1-2
CASILSGSGRNEQFF | TGTGCCAGCATCCTTAGCGGGAGTGGGAGGAATGAGCAGTTCTTC | once | 15 | TRBV7-3 | TRBD2 | TRBJ2-1
CASSRTAEAIGNTIYF | TGCGCCAGCAGCCGAACGGCGGAAGCGATCGGAAACACCATATATTTT | few | 16 | TRBV4-3 | . | TRBJ1-3
CASSLGGRADTQYF | TGTGCCAGCAGCTTGGGGGGGCGGGCTGATACGCAGTATTTT | few | 14 | TRBV7-9 | . | TRBJ2-3
CASSILGTSYNEQYF | TGTGCCAGCAGCATCTTAGGGACGTCTTATAACGAGCAGTACTTC | . | 15 | TRBV25-1 | . | TRBJ2-7
CASSYRLTYEQYF | TGTGCCAGCAGCTACCGGCTTACCTACGAGCAGTACTTC | . | 13 | TRBV7-9 | . | TRBJ2-7
CASSLSRNSNSPLHF | TGTGCCAGCAGCTTAAGCCGAAATAGTAATTCACCCCTCCACTTT | . | 15 | TRBV7-3 | . | TRBJ1-6
CASSKDRGPTDTQYF | TGTGCCAGTAGTAAAGACAGGGGGCCCACAGATACGCAGTATTTT | . | 15 | TRBV19 | TRBD1 | TRBJ2-3
CASSLEDGDSSYEQYF | TGTGCCAGCAGCTTAGAGGATGGGGACAGTTCCTACGAGCAGTACTTC | . | 16 | TRBV7-8 | TRBD1 | TRBJ2-7
CASSPGQGGQPQHF | TGTGCCAGCTCACCCGGACAGGGAGGACAGCCCCAGCATTTT | . | 14 | TRBV18 | TRBD1 | TRBJ1-5
CASSVRGGGELFF | TGTGCCAGCAGTGTACGGGGCGGCGGGGAGCTGTTTTTT | . | 13 | TRBV6-4 | . | TRBJ2-2
CASSFRGGSHQAFF | TGCGCCAGCAGCTTCCGGGGAGGGTCGCATCAAGCTTTCTTT | . | 14 | TRBV5-1 | . | TRBJ1-1
CSVEKARSGGQYF | TGCAGCGTTGAAAAGGCCCGTTCAGGTGGGCAGTACTTC | . | 13 | TRBV29-1 | . | TRBJ2-7
CASSDETGGTGELFF | TGTGCCAGCAGTGATGAGACAGGGGGCACCGGGGAGCTGTTTTTT | . | 15 | TRBV6-1 | TRBD1 | TRBJ2-2
CASIRDRANFNEQYF | TGTGCCAGCATCCGGGACCGAGCTAATTTTAACGAGCAGTACTTC | . | 15 | TRBV2 | . | TRBJ2-7
CASSLDPGFVGELFF | TGTGCCAGCAGCTTAGATCCGGGGTTTGTCGGGGAGCTGTTTTTT | . | 15 | TRBV11-2 | . | TRBJ2-2
CASSQDIRGAEQYF | TGCGCCAGCAGCCAAGATATCAGAGGAGCCGAGCAGTACTTC | . | 14 | TRBV4-3 | . | TRBJ2-7
CASSPRDSHSEAFF | TGCGCCAGCAGCCCCCGGGACAGTCATTCTGAAGCTTTCTTT | . | 14 | TRBV5-1 | TRBD1 | TRBJ1-1
CASSKPGQPPQYF | TGTGCCAGCAGCAAACCGGGACAGCCCCCCCAGTACTTC | . | 13 | TRBV7-2 | TRBD1 | TRBJ2-5
CASKEGPNTGELFF | TGTGCCAGTAAGGAGGGGCCGAACACCGGGGAGCTGTTTTTT | few | 14 | TRBV2 | . | TRBJ2-2
CASSYSTGAGRGGYTF | TGTGCCAGCAGTTACTCGACAGGGGCGGGACGGGGAGGCTACACCTTC | . | 16 | TRBV6-5 | TRBD1 | TRBJ1-2
CASSMITGDGGSPLHF | TGTGCCAGCAGCATGATAACAGGGGATGGGGGTTCACCCCTCCACTTT | . | 16 | TRBV7-8 | TRBD1 | TRBJ1-6
CASSFRVNGDEQYF | TGTGCCAGCAGCTTTAGAGTGAACGGCGACGAGCAGTACTTC | . | 14 | TRBV7-2 | . | TRBJ2-7
CASSLSPIKTATYEQYF | TGTGCCAGCAGTTTATCCCCTATCAAGACAGCTACCTACGAGCAGTACTTC | . | 17 | TRBV28 | . | TRBJ2-7
CASSEEGMTQYF | TGCGCCAGCAGTGAGGAGGGTATGACGCAGTATTTT | few | 12 | TRBV10-1 | . | TRBJ2-3
CASSYDSPPYGYTF | TGTGCCAGCAGTTACGACAGTCCACCCTATGGCTACACCTTC | . | 14 | TRBV6-5 | . | TRBJ1-2
CASSPGGNQPQHF | TGTGCCAGCTCACCAGGGGGGAATCAGCCCCAGCATTTT | . | 13 | TRBV18 | . | TRBJ1-5
CASSYPGRSEAFF | TGTGCCAGCAGTTACCCGGGGAGGAGTGAAGCTTTCTTT | . | 13 | TRBV6-6 | . | TRBJ1-1
CASSASGNYGYTF | TGTGCCAGCAGTGCATCAGGGAACTATGGCTACACCTTC | . | 13 | TRBV25-1 | . | TRBJ1-2
CASSVAGNTEAFF | TGTGCCAGCAGTGTGGCGGGAAACACTGAAGCTTTCTTT | . | 13 | TRBV28 | . | TRBJ1-1